Listed below are T cell receptor beta chains from one sample, sequenced in a study of CD8+ T cells in alopecia areata. Using immunoSEQ multiplex PCR, the repertoire was profiled, and TCRdb retains in-frame clones only, with some absent. The repertoire consists of fewer than 250,000 clones, with approximately 61% occurring once and the leading ten covering under 0.5%. This specimen was CD4+ T cells sorted from blood, taken at week 0. The receptor source for this set is a human donor with alopecia areata. Both conserved end residues are part of each CDR3. D genes are given only for firm matches. The size of a clone is reported for some rows only, either as once, few or many, or as a class for expanded clones.

D	size	V	J	DNA	CDR3
.	few	TRBV29-1	TRBJ1-1	TGCAGCGTTGCTCTTACCGTGAACACTGAAGCTTTCTTT	CSVALTVNTEAFF
TRBD1	.	TRBV29-1	TRBJ1-5	TGCAGCGTTGTTGAGGGGGCCAGTCAGCCCCAGCATTTT	CSVVEGASQPQHF
.	few	TRBV5-1	TRBJ2-2	TGCGCCAGCAGACTGTGGGAGAACACCGGGGAGCTGTTTTTT	CASRLWENTGELFF
TRBD1	.	TRBV2	TRBJ2-1	TGTGCCAGCATTGGCAGGGGGTACAATGAGCAGTTCTTC	CASIGRGYNEQFF
TRBD1	.	TRBV7-9	TRBJ2-7	TGTGCCAGCAGCGTAGGACAGGGGCCCTACGAGCAGTACTTC	CASSVGQGPYEQYF
.	.	TRBV2	TRBJ1-1	TGTGCCAGCAAACTAGACTTGAACACTGAAGCTTTCTTT	CASKLDLNTEAFF
.	.	TRBV5-8	TRBJ1-2	TGTGCCAGCAGCTTGACGACCGAACATGGCTACACCTTC	CASSLTTEHGYTF
.	.	TRBV6-1	TRBJ1-1	TGTGCCAGCAAGCAGGGGAACACTGAAGCTTTCTTT	CASKQGNTEAFF
TRBD2	.	TRBV4-1	TRBJ2-1	TGCGCCAGCAGCCAACCGACTAGCGATCCCTACAATGAGCAGTTCTTC	CASSQPTSDPYNEQFF
.	few	TRBV6-5	TRBJ2-3	TGTGCCAGCAGTAAGGACGGACGCACAGATACGCAGTATTTT	CASSKDGRTDTQYF
TRBD1	few	TRBV29-1	TRBJ1-1	TGCAGCGTTGGACAGGGGGCCGTCACTGAAGCTTTCTTT	CSVGQGAVTEAFF
TRBD2	.	TRBV5-4	TRBJ2-7	TGTGCCAGCAGCTCCCCAGAGCGGGGTATTCGGGAGCAGTACTTC	CASSSPERGIREQYF
.	.	TRBV29-1	TRBJ2-7	TGCAGCGTTGAAGGATCTCAGGGAGGCTCCTACGAGCAGTACTTC	CSVEGSQGGSYEQYF
TRBD1	few	TRBV29-1	TRBJ2-7	TGCAGCGCCGGGACAGGGCGGTACGAGCAGTACTTC	CSAGTGRYEQYF
TRBD1	few	TRBV10-3	TRBJ2-7	TGTGCCAACGGACAGGGCTCCGGAGAGCAGTACTTC	CANGQGSGEQYF
.	.	TRBV7-9	TRBJ1-1	TGTGCCAGCAGCTCTCGCCGTACAACAGGGAGCACTGAAGCTTTCTTT	CASSSRRTTGSTEAFF
.	few	TRBV10-3	TRBJ2-5	TGTGCCATCAGTACAGGGACCCAAGAGACCCAGTACTTC	CAISTGTQETQYF
TRBD1	few	TRBV7-2	TRBJ2-7	TGTGCCAGCAGCTTAGCTTCCCGGGCAGGGGGCGAGCAGTACTTC	CASSLASRAGGEQYF
TRBD1	few	TRBV6-6	TRBJ1-4	TGTGCCAGCAGTAACCTCAGGGGGCTTAATGAAAAACTGTTTTTT	CASSNLRGLNEKLFF
.	.	TRBV7-9	TRBJ1-1	TGTGCCAGCAGCACCGGAAGGGACACTGAAGCTTTCTTT	CASSTGRDTEAFF
.	.	TRBV5-4	TRBJ2-7	TGTGCCAGCAGCTTGGTGAACGGGTACGAGCAGTACTTC	CASSLVNGYEQYF
.	many	TRBV30	TRBJ2-7	TGTGCCTGGAGCGGGAAGGGATTCCCCGCCTACGAGCAGTACTTC	CAWSGKGFPAYEQYF
.	.	TRBV4-1	TRBJ1-5	TGCGCCAGCAGCAAAACAGGGCGTGCTGAAAACAATCAGCCCCAGCATTTT	CASSKTGRAENNQPQHF
TRBD1	.	TRBV6-5	TRBJ2-7	TGTGCCAGCAGCCCGGACAGGGGTACTTTCTACGAGCAGTACTTC	CASSPDRGTFYEQYF
.	.	TRBV2	TRBJ1-2	TGTGCCAGCGGTCAGGGGGGCTACACCTTC	CASGQGGYTF
TRBD1	.	TRBV29-1	TRBJ1-5	TGCAGCGCTAAGGACAGGGTCGGTCAGCCCCAGCATTTT	CSAKDRVGQPQHF
TRBD2	.	TRBV5-1	TRBJ2-7	TGCGCCAGCAGCTTGGAGGGCGGGAGCCACGAGCAGTACTTC	CASSLEGGSHEQYF
.	.	TRBV15	TRBJ2-5	TGTGCCACCAGCAGAGATCCGGCAGCCCAAGAGACCCAGTACTTC	CATSRDPAAQETQYF
.	.	TRBV5-6	TRBJ2-3	TGTGCCAGCAGCTTGCCAGGGGCCGGGGATACGCAGTATTTT	CASSLPGAGDTQYF
.	once	TRBV7-3	TRBJ2-7	TGTGCCAGCAGCTATGGACGGTTCTCCTACGAGCAGTACTTC	CASSYGRFSYEQYF
.	few	TRBV27	TRBJ1-1	TGTGCCAGCAGTTCCCTGGGGGGCACTGAAGCTTTCTTT	CASSSLGGTEAFF
.	.	TRBV6-5	TRBJ2-1	TGTGCCAGCAGTTACGACTACTACAATGAGCAGTTCTTC	CASSYDYYNEQFF
.	few	TRBV27	TRBJ1-2	TGTGCCAGCAGTAGGGACGGTAACTATGGCTACACCTTC	CASSRDGNYGYTF
TRBD1	.	TRBV6-6	TRBJ1-2	TGTGCCAGCAGCAACGGACAGGCGAGCGGCTATGGCTACACCTTC	CASSNGQASGYGYTF
.	.	TRBV29-1	TRBJ1-1	TGCAGCGTTAGCCAGGGGAGGAACACTGAAGCTTTCTTT	CSVSQGRNTEAFF
.	.	TRBV29-1	TRBJ1-1	TGCAGCGTTCTTGATACCGGGGCGAGGACTGAAGCTTTCTTT	CSVLDTGARTEAFF
TRBD1	.	TRBV30	TRBJ2-5	TGTGCCTGGAGTGGGGGACAGGGTTTCTGGGAGGGGACCCAGTACTTC	CAWSGGQGFWEGTQYF
TRBD2	.	TRBV29-1	TRBJ2-1	TGCAGCGTCGGACTAGCGGTTTGGGATGAGCAGTTCTTC	CSVGLAVWDEQFF
.	.	TRBV9	TRBJ2-5	TGTGCCAGCAGCGCCCCTCAAACAGGGTCGGAGACCCAGTACTTC	CASSAPQTGSETQYF
TRBD1	.	TRBV2	TRBJ2-7	TGTGCCAGCAGTGACGGCCAGGGGGCATCCTACGAGCAGTACTTC	CASSDGQGASYEQYF
.	.	TRBV19	TRBJ2-7	TGTGCCAGTTCTGTTGCCAGGCCCTACGAGCAGTACTTC	CASSVARPYEQYF
TRBD1	.	TRBV30	TRBJ1-2	TGTGCCTGGGCAGGGGGAAACTATGGCTACACCTTC	CAWAGGNYGYTF
.	few	TRBV30	TRBJ2-6	TGTGCCTGGAATCGTGCTCTCTCTGGGGCCAACGTCCTGACTTTC	CAWNRALSGANVLTF
TRBD2	many	TRBV27	TRBJ2-7	TGTGCCAGCAGTTCTGTCGGACTAGCTAGACCCTACGAGCAGTACTTC	CASSSVGLARPYEQYF
.	.	TRBV5-4	TRBJ2-7	TGTGCCAGCAGCTTGGACGGAGTCCGAGGGGAGCAGTACTTC	CASSLDGVRGEQYF
TRBD1	.	TRBV27	TRBJ2-7	TGTGCCAGCAGTTTGGGACAGGGTAGTATCTACGAGCAGTACTTC	CASSLGQGSIYEQYF
TRBD1	few	TRBV29-1	TRBJ1-1	TGCAGCGGTGGACAGGGAGAAGCTTTCTTT	CSGGQGEAFF
.	few	TRBV14	TRBJ1-1	TGTGCCAGCAGCCCAATTCAGGGGCCGAACACTGAAGCTTTCTTT	CASSPIQGPNTEAFF
.	.	TRBV14	TRBJ1-2	TGTGCCAGCAGCCAAGGGGCAGGCTACTATGGCTACACCTTC	CASSQGAGYYGYTF